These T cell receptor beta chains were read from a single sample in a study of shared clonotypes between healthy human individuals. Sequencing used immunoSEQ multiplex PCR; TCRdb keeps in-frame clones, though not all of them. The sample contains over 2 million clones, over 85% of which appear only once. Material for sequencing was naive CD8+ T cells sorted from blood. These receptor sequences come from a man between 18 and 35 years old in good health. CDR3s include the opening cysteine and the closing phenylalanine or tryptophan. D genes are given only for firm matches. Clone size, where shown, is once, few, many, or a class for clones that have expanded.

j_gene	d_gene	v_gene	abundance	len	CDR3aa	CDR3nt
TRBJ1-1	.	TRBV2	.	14	CASSEGGRGTEAFF	TGTGCCAGCAGTGAGGGGGGACGAGGCACTGAAGCTTTCTTT
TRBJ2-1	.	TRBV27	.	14	CASRTGASYNEQFF	TGTGCCAGCAGGACGGGAGCTTCCTACAATGAGCAGTTCTTC
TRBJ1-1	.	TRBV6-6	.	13	CASSYPGDTEAFF	TGTGCCAGCAGTTACCCAGGGGACACTGAAGCTTTCTTT
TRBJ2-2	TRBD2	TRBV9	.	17	CASSVQTSLPNTGELFF	TGTGCCAGCAGCGTGCAGACTAGCCTGCCGAACACCGGGGAGCTGTTTTTT
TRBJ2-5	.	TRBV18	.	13	CASSPSAEETQYF	TGTGCCAGCTCACCATCAGCGGAGGAGACCCAGTACTTC
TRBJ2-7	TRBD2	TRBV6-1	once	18	CASSGEDTGLAIPYEQYF	TGTGCCAGCAGTGGGGAAGATACGGGACTAGCGATCCCCTACGAGCAGTACTTC
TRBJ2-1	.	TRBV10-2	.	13	CASSEIEGNEQFF	TGCGCCAGCAGTGAAATTGAGGGGAATGAGCAGTTCTTC
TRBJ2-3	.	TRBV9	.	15	CASSVVATSTDTQYF	TGTGCCAGCAGCGTAGTAGCAACAAGCACAGATACGCAGTATTTT
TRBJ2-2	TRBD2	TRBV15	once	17	CATSRELAGLDTGELFF	TGTGCCACCAGCAGAGAACTAGCGGGATTAGACACCGGGGAGCTGTTTTTT
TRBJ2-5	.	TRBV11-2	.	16	CASSLAVAPAQETQYF	TGTGCCAGCAGCTTAGCTGTAGCTCCAGCTCAAGAGACCCAGTACTTC
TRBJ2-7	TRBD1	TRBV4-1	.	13	CASGQGNYPPEYF	TGCGCCAGCGGACAGGGGAACTATCCCCCTGAGTACTTC
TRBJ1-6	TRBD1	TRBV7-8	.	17	CASRRGQGESYNSPLHF	TGTGCCAGCAGGCGGGGACAGGGGGAGTCCTATAATTCACCCCTCCACTTT
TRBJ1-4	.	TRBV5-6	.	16	CASSLETAPNNEKLFF	TGTGCCAGCAGCTTGGAGACAGCACCTAATAATGAAAAACTGTTTTTT
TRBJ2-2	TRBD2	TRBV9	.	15	CASSVLAGNTGELFF	TGTGCCAGCAGTGTTCTAGCGGGAAACACCGGGGAGCTGTTTTTT
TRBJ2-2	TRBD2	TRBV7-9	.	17	CASSLPTSGANTGELFF	TGTGCCAGCAGCTTACCGACTAGCGGGGCAAACACCGGGGAGCTGTTTTTT
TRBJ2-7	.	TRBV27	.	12	CASSSQGAAQYF	TGTGCCAGCAGTTCACAGGGTGCTGCGCAGTACTTC
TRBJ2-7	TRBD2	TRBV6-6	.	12	CASSPTSGEQYF	TGTGCCAGCAGCCCTACTAGCGGAGAGCAGTACTTC
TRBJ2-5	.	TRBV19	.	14	CASSNDYPEWTQYF	TGTGCCAGTAGCAATGACTATCCCGAATGGACCCAGTACTTC
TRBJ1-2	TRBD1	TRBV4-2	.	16	CASSHLRQGEDYGYTF	TGTGCCAGCAGCCACCTAAGACAGGGGGAGGACTATGGCTACACCTTC
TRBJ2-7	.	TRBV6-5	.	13	CASSYEGGHEQYF	TGTGCCAGCAGTTACGAAGGGGGGCACGAGCAGTACTTC
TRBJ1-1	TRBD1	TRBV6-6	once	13	CASWDSMNTEAFF	TGTGCCAGTTGGGACAGTATGAACACTGAAGCTTTCTTT
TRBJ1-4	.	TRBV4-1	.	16	CASSQAGSWGDEKLFF	TGCGCCAGCAGCCAGGCCGGGAGTTGGGGAGATGAAAAACTGTTTTTT
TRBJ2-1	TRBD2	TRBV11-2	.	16	CASSLSWGGIGNEQFF	TGTGCCAGCAGCTTAAGTTGGGGGGGTATAGGCAATGAGCAGTTCTTC
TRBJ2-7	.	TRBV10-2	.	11	CASRDTGEQYF	TGCGCCAGCAGGGATACAGGTGAGCAGTACTTC
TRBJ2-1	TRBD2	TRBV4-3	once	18	CASSQETSGFGNYNEQFF	TGCGCCAGCAGCCAAGAAACTAGCGGGTTTGGCAACTACAATGAGCAGTTCTTC
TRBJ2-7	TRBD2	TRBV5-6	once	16	CASSLPGLADSYEQYF	TGTGCCAGCAGCTTACCGGGACTAGCGGACTCCTACGAGCAGTACTTC
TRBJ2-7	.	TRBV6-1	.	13	CASSVNPPGEQYF	TGTGCCAGCAGTGTTAACCCCCCGGGCGAGCAGTACTTC
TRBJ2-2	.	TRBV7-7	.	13	CASSPPYTGELFF	TGTGCTAGCAGCCCCCCGTACACCGGGGAGCTGTTTTTT
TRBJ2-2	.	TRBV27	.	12	CASSPGVGELFF	TGTGCCAGCAGCCCAGGGGTCGGGGAGCTGTTTTTT
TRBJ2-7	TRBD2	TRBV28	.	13	CASRASGFYEQYF	TGTGCCAGCAGGGCTAGCGGGTTCTACGAGCAGTACTTC
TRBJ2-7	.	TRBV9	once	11	CASSEGGEQYF	TGTGCCAGCAGCGAAGGGGGCGAGCAGTACTTC
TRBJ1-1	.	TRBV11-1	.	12	CASSSSYTEAFF	TGTGCCAGCAGCTCGTCCTACACTGAAGCTTTCTTT
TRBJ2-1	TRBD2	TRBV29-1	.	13	CSVDPSGGNEQFF	TGCAGCGTTGACCCTAGCGGGGGCAATGAGCAGTTCTTC
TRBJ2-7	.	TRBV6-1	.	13	CASSEGRTYEQYF	TGTGCCAGCAGTGAGGGACGGACCTACGAGCAGTACTTC
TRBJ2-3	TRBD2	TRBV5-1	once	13	CASREGEGDTQYF	TGCGCCAGCAGAGAAGGGGAGGGAGATACGCAGTATTTT
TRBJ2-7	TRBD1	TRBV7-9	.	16	CASSFYRGPGPEEQYF	TGTGCCAGCAGCTTCTACAGGGGGCCCGGCCCCGAGGAGCAGTACTTC
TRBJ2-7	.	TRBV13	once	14	CASSLVGSSYEQYF	TGTGCCAGCAGCTTAGTGGGCAGCTCCTACGAGCAGTACTTC
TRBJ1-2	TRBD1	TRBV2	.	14	CASRWTGVNYGYTF	TGTGCCAGCAGGTGGACAGGGGTTAACTATGGCTACACCTTC